The text below deals with one T cell receptor (beta chain). Its antigen is currently unknown. Data came from immunoSEQ multiplex PCR; TCRdb stores just in-frame clones and leaves some out. The data show roughly 100,000 clones, 75% to 95% seen once. The data are from a study of T cell responses to AZD1222 COVID-19 vaccine. Germline V gives CDR1 SEHNR, CDR2 FQNEAQ (reference sequence). This CDR3 is 15 amino acids long. V was shortened by 7 bases and J by 0 bases, with 16 bases between the two germline ends. Findings of the study overall: Repertoire sampling happened only post peak T cell response. Unmutated regions of variants are reportedly targeted by nearly half of spike-specific TCRs. Spike-specific TCR breadth and depth rose after two AZD1222 doses.

V and J are TRBV7-9 and TRBJ2-7, with D tentatively TRBD1 (6 bases). This material consisted of peripheral blood, taken on day 0 of AZD1222 vaccination. This clonotype was obtained from an adult in good health. The CDR3 is CASTSHRVLSYEQYF. The CDR3 DNA is TGTGCCAGCACCTCGCACAGGGTCCTCTCCTACGAGCAGTACTTC.